This is a list of T cell receptor beta chains from one sample in a study of identical twins. TCRdb used MiXCR to reprocess the 5' RACE reads, holding one entry per CDR3 protein. The sample lists approximately 230,000 distinct CDR3 sequences, around 6.5% occurring once. These records were also assigned to another study, of T cells expressing NK-cell markers.

Sequenced sample: CD8+ T cells sorted from blood. These receptor sequences come from a woman aged 18-30 years in good health. CDR3s include the opening cysteine and the closing phenylalanine or tryptophan. The D gene is left open where the match is weak. Size is stated for part of the rows, as once, few or many counts, or as a class when the clone is expanded.

NA	NA	TRBV6-6	TRBJ1-1	TGTGCCAGCGGCAGGGATTCGAGCACTGAAGCTTTCTTT	CASGRDSSTEAFF
TRBD2	few	TRBV11-3	TRBJ2-3	TGTGCCAGCAGCTTAGGAGAGCGGGAGTATTTAGATACGCAGTATTTT	CASSLGEREYLDTQYF
TRBD2	few	TRBV9	TRBJ2-3	TGTGCCAGCAGCGTAGGGGGCGGGGGGGCGACAGATACGCAGTATTTT	CASSVGGGGATDTQYF
NA	NA	TRBV12-3/TRBV12-4	TRBJ2-1	TGTGCCAGCATTCCGACCGGCCTCGGCGATGAGCAGTTCTTC	CASIPTGLGDEQFF
TRBD1	many	TRBV6-1	TRBJ2-7	TGTGCCAGCAGTAGGGACAGGGAGAGTTCCGAGCAGTACTTC	CASSRDRESSEQYF
NA	many	TRBV7-2	TRBJ1-3	TGTGCCAGCAGCTTAGACGGGGGTGGTGGAAACACCATATATTTT	CASSLDGGGGNTIYF
NA	few	TRBV29-1	TRBJ1-1	TGCAGCGTTGAAGGGACAGAAACTGAAGCTTTCTTT	CSVEGTETEAFF
NA	many	TRBV12-3/TRBV12-4	TRBJ2-7	TGTGCCAGCAGTTTAGATCAGGGATTCCCCTACGAGCAGTACTTC	CASSLDQGFPYEQYF
NA	many	TRBV29-1	TRBJ1-1	TGCAGCGCTGGGTGGACTGAAGCTTTCTTT	CSAGWTEAFF
NA	few	TRBV3-1	TRBJ2-1	TGTGCCAGCAGCTGGGGGACGGGACCCCTATATGAGCAGTTCTTC	CASSWGTGPLYEQFF
NA	few	TRBV9	TRBJ1-5	TGTGCCAGCAGTCTGGGGACGGATAGCAATCAGCCCCAGCATTTT	CASSLGTDSNQPQHF
NA	NA	TRBV29-1	TRBJ2-7	TGCAGCGTTGAGATCCGGGACGGGGACTACGAGCAGTACTTC	CSVEIRDGDYEQYF
TRBD2	NA	TRBV12-5	TRBJ2-7	TGTGCTAGTGGTTTGGGTCAAGCGGGGGGCGGACTCTACGAGCAGTACTTC	CASGLGQAGGGLYEQYF
NA	many	TRBV29-1	TRBJ2-4	TGCAGCGTTGAAGTACAGAAAAACATTCAGTACTTC	CSVEVQKNIQYF
NA	few	TRBV11-2	TRBJ2-1	TGTGCCAGCAGCTTATTCGGCCCGGGACTCGACTACAATGAGCAGTTCTTC	CASSLFGPGLDYNEQFF
NA	few	TRBV29-1	TRBJ2-1	TGCAGCGTTGAAGGCCTCCCCGAGGTAAACAATGAGCAGTTCTTC	CSVEGLPEVNNEQFF
TRBD2	few	TRBV7-7	TRBJ2-3	TGTGCCAGCAGCTTAGCGGGCGGGAGACGAGATACGCAGTATTTT	CASSLAGGRRDTQYF
NA	many	TRBV9	TRBJ1-1	TGTGCCAGCAGTCGGCGGAACACTGAAGCTTTCTTT	CASSRRNTEAFF
TRBD1	NA	TRBV6-1	TRBJ1-2	TGTGCCAGCAGTGACGGACAGGGGCTCTATGGCTACACCTTC	CASSDGQGLYGYTF
TRBD1	few	TRBV2	TRBJ2-3	TGTGCCAGCAGTGATAATCAAGGGACAGGGGATACGCAGTATTTT	CASSDNQGTGDTQYF
NA	NA	TRBV7-2	TRBJ2-3	TGTGCCAGCAGCTTAGTCTCTTGGCATACGCAGTATTTT	CASSLVSWHTQYF
NA	few	TRBV5-1	TRBJ1-4	TGCGCCAGCAGCCCAGCAGGGACGGCCCTAAATGAAAAACTGTTTTTT	CASSPAGTALNEKLFF
TRBD1	many	TRBV5-1	TRBJ1-5	TGCGCCAGCAGCTCGACAGGGGGCTGGAATCAGCCCCAGCATTTT	CASSSTGGWNQPQHF
NA	NA	TRBV9	TRBJ1-3	TGTGCCAGCCGGCCCGGGGAGGGAAACACCATATATTTT	CASRPGEGNTIYF
NA	NA	TRBV11-2	TRBJ2-7	TGTGCCAGCAGGCTGGGGATGACGTACGAGCAGTACTTC	CASRLGMTYEQYF
NA	many	TRBV9	TRBJ2-1	TGTGCCAGCAGCGTAGGGGTAAGCTCCTACAATGAGCAGTTCTTC	CASSVGVSSYNEQFF
NA	many	TRBV7-2	TRBJ2-7	TGTGCCAGCAGCTATGGTGCTTCCTACGAGCAGTACTTC	CASSYGASYEQYF
NA	NA	TRBV20-1	TRBJ2-1	TGCAGTGCTACCCCTCCGGGGGACGTCAATGAGCAGTTCTTC	CSATPPGDVNEQFF
TRBD2	many	TRBV9	TRBJ2-3	TGTGCCAGCAGCGTAGGAGCTAGCGGGAGAATTGCAGATACGCAGTATTTT	CASSVGASGRIADTQYF
TRBD2	few	TRBV15	TRBJ2-5	TGTGCCACCAGCAGAGATATCGGACTAGCGGGAACAGAGACCCAGTACTTC	CATSRDIGLAGTETQYF
NA	many	TRBV10-3	TRBJ2-5	TGTGCCACCCTACCCCAGTACCAAGAGACCCAGTACTTC	CATLPQYQETQYF
NA	many	TRBV12-3/TRBV12-4	TRBJ2-1	TGTGCCAGCCGCGGGCCCCAAAGCTCCTACAATGAGCAGTTCTTC	CASRGPQSSYNEQFF
TRBD2	few	TRBV11-3	TRBJ2-2	TGTGCCAGCAGCTTAGAGGGACTAGCGGACGGCACCGGGGAGCTGTTTTTT	CASSLEGLADGTGELFF
NA	few	TRBV5-1	TRBJ1-1	TGCGCCAGCAGCTTGGGTTTTGGAGGTGTGAACACTGAAGCTTTCTTT	CASSLGFGGVNTEAFF
NA	NA	TRBV11-2	TRBJ2-5	TGTGCCAGCAGCTTAGTTTTAGCGGAAGAGACCCAGTACTTC	CASSLVLAEETQYF
NA	NA	TRBV27	TRBJ1-1	TGTGCCAGCAGTTTTTCGGTCCGAGAGCTTTTCTTT	CASSFSVRELFF
NA	many	TRBV11-2	TRBJ2-2	TGTGCCAGCAGCCCCGGGTGGACCGGGGAGCTGTTTTTT	CASSPGWTGELFF
TRBD2	few	TRBV11-2	TRBJ2-3	TGTGCCAGCAGCTCATCCATGACTTTAGCGGGGGACACAGATACGCAGTATTTT	CASSSSMTLAGDTDTQYF
NA	NA	TRBV5-1	TRBJ1-1	TGCGCCAGCAGCTCCTCCTTGGGGAACACTGAAGCTTTCTTT	CASSSSLGNTEAFF
NA	NA	TRBV6-6	TRBJ2-1	TGTGCCAGCAGTTACTCGGTCGAGATTGAGCAGTTCTTC	CASSYSVEIEQFF
NA	few	TRBV5-1	TRBJ2-1	TGCGCCAGCAGCGGTTTCGGGAGTGAGCAGTTCTTC	CASSGFGSEQFF
NA	NA	TRBV28	TRBJ2-1	TGTGCCAGCAGTTTATTGGGGCTACACAATGAGCAGTTCTTC	CASSLLGLHNEQFF
NA	many	TRBV6-1	TRBJ2-7	TGTGCCACAGGGGATCTCCGTTCCTACGAGCAGTACTTC	CATGDLRSYEQYF
NA	few	TRBV29-1	TRBJ2-7	TGCAGCGGGTGGGGTCCCGTCTACGAGCAGTACTTC	CSGWGPVYEQYF
NA	few	TRBV20-1	TRBJ2-1	TGCAGTTTAGGGATAAGCGGTCCCGATGAGCAGTTCTTC	CSLGISGPDEQFF
NA	few	TRBV4-1	TRBJ1-1	TGCGCCAGCAGCCAAGACTCTGCCGGGGGGAACACTGAAGCTTTCTTT	CASSQDSAGGNTEAFF
NA	many	TRBV9	TRBJ1-1	TGTGCCAGCAGCATAGGGACCGAACCAGCTCCTGGGGCTGAAGCTTTCTTT	CASSIGTEPAPGAEAFF
NA	few	TRBV3-1	TRBJ1-2	TGTGCCAGCAGCCAAATACATGGGGCCCACTATGGCTACACCTTC	CASSQIHGAHYGYTF
TRBD2	many	TRBV10-1	TRBJ2-7	TGCGCCAGCAGTGACGGACTCCGGGAGGCCGAGCAGTACTTC	CASSDGLREAEQYF
TRBD2	few	TRBV4-1	TRBJ2-1	TGCGCCAGCAGCCAAGGCGGGGCTAGCGGGAATAACTACAATGAGCAGTTCTTC	CASSQGGASGNNYNEQFF
NA	NA	TRBV4-3	TRBJ2-7	TGCGCCAGCAGCCAAGATGCCGGGGCGGGTTACGAGCAGTACTTC	CASSQDAGAGYEQYF
TRBD2	many	TRBV7-9	TRBJ2-3	TGTGCCAGCAGCCCCCAGGGACTAGCGGTCACAGATACGCAGTATTTT	CASSPQGLAVTDTQYF